Below, 14 T cell receptor beta chains from the same sample are listed, as sequenced in a study of vaccination effects on CD4 cells after COVID-19. Researchers isolated CD4+ T cells once 9 to 11 days of culture had elapsed. Subjects were given two BNT162b2 or mRNA-1273 vaccine doses. The table came from immunoSEQ multiplex PCR; TCRdb's copy has only in-frame clones and leaves some out. Of about 45,000 clones listed, around 70% are singletons. The antigens of these receptors remain unknown. The starting material was CD4+ T cells from PBMCs cultured without peptide, obtained after COVID-19 vaccination. The receptors were sampled from a human donor who received a COVID-19 vaccine.

V and J are TRBV29-1 and TRBJ1-5; possible D gene TRBD1, 5 bases. The V end lost 5 bases, the J end lost 1 base, and 12 bases lay between the germline ends. This CDR3 has 14 residues. CDR1 is SQVTM, CDR2 ANQGSEA, per germline. CDR3 in DNA: TGCAGCGTTAAAAACCGGGACAGCAATCAGCCCCAGCATTTT. Protein product: CSVKNRDSNQPQHF.

The chain employs TRBV4-1 and TRBJ2-7; D unclear. The V end lost 2 bases, the J end lost 4 bases, and 9 bases lay between the germline ends. This CDR3 is 13 amino acids long. Germline-derived CDR1 and CDR2 are MGHRA and YSYEKL. The CDR3 DNA reads TGCGCCAGCAGCCAACAATTGGAGTACGAGCAGTACTTC. Residues: CASSQQLEYEQYF.

The chain combines TRBV12-3 or TRBV12-4 with TRBJ1-1; D gene uncertain. Trimming removed 2 bases from V and 4 bases from J, with 8 bases in between. The CDR3 covers 13 residues. For the CDR3, the DNA is TGTGCCAGCAGTTTACGGACCCTCACTGAAGCTTTCTTT. Translating gives CASSLRTLTEAFF.

The chain carries TRBV15 and TRBJ2-5; D ambiguous. The CDR3 sequence is 12 residues long. The germline V gene encodes CDR1 LNHNV and CDR2 YYDKDF (reference sequence). V lost 2 bases to trimming and J lost 9 bases, with 10 bases between them. This CDR3 is CATSRTDRAQYF. The CDR3 bases are TGTGCCACCAGCAGAACAGACCGGGCCCAGTACTTC. The variable domain in full, completed from reference TRBV15 and TRBJ2-5, reads DAMVIQNPRYQVTQFGKPVTLSCSQTLNHNVMYWYQQKSSQAPKLLFHYYDKDFNNEADTPDNFQSRRPNTSFCFLDIRSPGLGDTAMYLCATSRTDRAQYFGPGTRLLVL.

This chain uses TRBV6-1 with TRBJ1-6, with a tentative D call TRBD1 (6 bases). The CDR3 is made up of 17 amino acids. The germline gives CDR1 MNHNS, CDR2 SASEGT. The V gene lost 2 bases and the J gene lost 0 bases, with 11 bases spanning the gap. The CDR3 sequence: CASSETDRSSYNSPLHF. The CDR3 DNA follows: TGTGCCAGCAGTGAAACAGACAGGAGCTCCTATAATTCACCCCTCCACTTT.

The chain employs TRBV5-4 and TRBJ1-4, with TRBD1 matching over 12 bases. Germline V lookup: CDR1 SGHNT, CDR2 YYREEE (reference sequence). V gave up 4 bases and J gave up 8 bases; unmatched junction bases: 9. This CDR3 comprises 16 residues. CDR3 region: CASSAYRDRGREKLFF. The CDR3 bases are TGTGCCAGCAGCGCTTACCGGGACAGGGGGCGAGAAAAACTGTTTTTT.

This chain uses TRBV5-6 with TRBJ1-5; TRBD1 matches 7 bases. The CDR3 is made up of 15 amino acids. Germline V gene lookup returns CDR1 SGHDT and CDR2 YYEEEE. J was trimmed by 4 bases and V by 2 bases; bases with no gene match: 6. The CDR3 DNA reads TGTGCCAGCAGCTTATGGGTCAGGGGGAATCAGCCCCAGCATTTT. It is translated as CASSLWVRGNQPQHF.

This clone was observed once. V usage is TRBV6-1 and J usage is TRBJ1-5, with 7 bases aligning to TRBD1. Trimming removed 2 bases from V and 0 bases from J; junction bases left unmatched: 4. CDR3 size: 16 residues. CDR1 MNHNS and CDR2 SASEGT come from the germline V gene. CDR3 residues: CASSERDSFSNQPQHF. The CDR3 coding sequence is TGTGCCAGCAGTGAAAGGGACAGTTTTAGCAATCAGCCCCAGCATTTT.

The CDR3 nucleotides read TGTGCCAGCAGCCCGAGGGGGGTCGCAACTAATGAAAAACTGTTTTTT. Translation gives CASSPRGVATNEKLFF. This chain uses TRBV7-8 with TRBJ1-4; D possibly corresponds to TRBD1 (6 bases). The V end was cut by 5 bases, the J end by 0 bases, with 13 bases between. The CDR3 contains 16 residues. Looked up from germline, CDR1 is SGHVS and CDR2 is FQNEAQ.

In its sample, this clone is medium-sized. This chain uses TRBV5-5 with TRBJ1-1; 9 bases fit TRBD1. Germline lookup yields CDR1 SGHKS and CDR2 YYEKEE (reference sequence). The V segment lost 3 bases and the J segment 6 bases; nucleotides outside the gene matches: 3. The CDR3 runs 13 residues. CDR3 amino acids: CASSWTGASEAFF. CDR3 bases: TGTGCCAGCAGCTGGACAGGGGCGTCTGAAGCTTTCTTT.

This chain joins TRBV5-5 and TRBJ1-4; D might be TRBD1 (6 bases). V lost 6 bases and J 3 bases, leaving 18 bases between the germline ends. The CDR3 is made up of 16 amino acids. Germline V CDR1 and CDR2: SGHKS, YYEKEE (reference sequence). CDR3 sequence: CASTTGGGLSNEKLFF. The CDR3 coding sequence is TGTGCCAGCACGACCGGGGGGGGCCTATCTAATGAAAAACTGTTTTTT.

This sequence joins TRBV19 and TRBJ1-2; D is undetermined. This CDR3 region has 12 residues. Germline CDR1 LNHDA, CDR2 SQIVND (reference sequence). The V gene lost 5 bases and the J gene lost 2 bases, with 6 bases spanning the gap. CDR3 amino acids: CASSPRNYGYTF. The CDR3 coding sequence is TGTGCCAGTAGTCCCCGGAACTATGGCTACACCTTC.

The V and J genes are TRBV2 and TRBJ1-3; D may be TRBD1 (5 bases). V dropped 4 bases and J dropped 1 base, with 14 bases sitting between them. The CDR3 is made up of 16 amino acids. In germline, CDR1 is SNHLY, CDR2 FYNNEI. CDR3 sequence (DNA): TGTGCCAGCAGTGGAGGGGTAAGGGGTTCTGGAAACACCATATATTTT. Protein product: CASSGGVRGSGNTIYF.

The V gene is TRBV14, the J gene TRBJ1-2; no definite D call. V was clipped by 10 bases and J by 0 bases, with 6 bases between them. CDR3 size: 11 residues. CDR1 is SGHDN and CDR2 is FVKESK in the germline V gene. The CDR3 DNA reads as TGTGCCATCCCCACTAACTATGGCTACACCTTC. Its protein is CAIPTNYGYTF.